Reported below is one TCR beta chain. What it binds is not known. These data originate in a study of cytomegalovirus exposure and HLA in healthy donors. Broader study findings: A few V segments could not be told apart, such as TRBV6-2 and TRBV6-3, and were left out.

PCR was performed using 60 Vbeta and 13 Jbeta primers. Method: immunoSEQ multiplex PCR; TCRdb's copy keeps in-frame clones and lacks some. Seen in this sample are 150,000 or so clones; the ten most common clones hold under 2.5%. The CDR3 consists of 14 residues. V dropped 6 bases and J dropped 4; count of bases not matched to a gene: 7. Germline V gene sequence: CDR1 SEHNR, CDR2 FQNEAQ (reference sequence). This clonotype was obtained from a woman aged 18-29 years in good health and CMV-seronegative. J is TRBJ1-1 and V is TRBV7-9; TRBD1 aligns across 8 bases. Sequenced input: PBMCs. In DNA, the CDR3 is TGTGCCAGCAGACCGACAGGGGACGGCACTGAAGCTTTCTTT. Its translation: CASRPTGDGTEAFF.